The 5 T cell receptor beta chains below come from one sample, sequenced in a study of technical replicates of blood from a few donors. The table came from immunoSEQ multiplex PCR; TCRdb's copy has only in-frame clones and leaves some out. The sample records approximately 75,000 clones, approximately 97% being singletons. Sequencing used T cells isolated from PBMCs. All receptors derive from a human donor in good health.

The V and J genes are TRBV10-3 and TRBJ2-3, with 10 bases identical to TRBD2. The CDR3 covers 14 residues. Germline V lookup: CDR1 ENHRY, CDR2 SYGVKD. V trimming: 11 bases; J trimming: 0 bases; junction bases outside the gene matches: 5. CDR3 loop: CAAASGSSTDTQYF. In nucleotides, the CDR3 is TGTGCCGCAGCTAGCGGGAGTAGCACAGATACGCAGTATTTT.

The chain uses TRBV10-2 and TRBJ1-6; 12 bases are shared with TRBD1. J was trimmed by 9 bases and V by 3 bases; bases with no gene match: 6. The CDR3 sequence is 16 residues long. The V gene's germline CDR1 is WSHSY and CDR2 SAAADI. This chain's CDR3 is CASSEFVGQGASPLHF. CDR3 coding DNA: TGCGCCAGCAGTGAATTTGTGGGACAGGGGGCTTCACCCCTCCACTTT.

The chain carries TRBV5-6 and TRBJ2-7; 8 nucleotides match TRBD2. This CDR3 spans 14 amino acids. CDR1 and CDR2 from the germline V gene are SGHDT and YYEEEE. Trimming took 3 bases from V and 2 from J; bases not matched to a gene: 4. The CDR3 sequence is CASSWLAGAYEQYF. The CDR3 DNA reads as TGTGCCAGCAGCTGGCTAGCGGGCGCCTACGAGCAGTACTTC. Complete variable domain (other parts from reference TRBV5-6 and TRBJ2-7): DAGVTQSPTHLIKTRGQQVTLRCSPKSGHDTVSWYQQALGQGPQFIFQYYEEEERQRGNFPDRFSGHQFPNYSSELNVNALLLGDSALYLCASSWLAGAYEQYFGPGTRLTVT.

The CDR3 DNA is TGTGCCAGCTCACCACAGGTAACGGGGGGCACAGATACGCAGTATTTT. Protein sequence: CASSPQVTGGTDTQYF. The genes are TRBV18 and TRBJ2-3, with D possibly being TRBD2 (6 bases). The length of the CDR3 is 16 residues. V lost 1 base and J lost 1, with 12 bases in between. Germline lookup yields CDR1 KGHSH and CDR2 LQKENI.

The chain joins TRBV11-2 to TRBJ2-1, with 8 bases identical to TRBD1. Germline assignment: CDR1 SGHAT and CDR2 FQNNGV. The junction had 11 bases not matched to a gene; V was cut back by 3 bases and J by 10 bases. The CDR3 has 15 residues. The CDR3 DNA reads as TGTGCCAGCAGCTTTGTTAACAGGGGGTTTTACGAGCAGTTCTTC. Translation gives CASSFVNRGFYEQFF.